A selection of T cell receptor beta chains follows, all from one sample in a study of T cells in Graves' hyperthyroidism and ophthalmopathy. Each CDR3 protein is one row after TCRdb ran MiXCR on the multiplex PCR reads. Here the sample spans over 500,000 distinct CDR3 sequences, 15% to 20% being singletons. Material for sequencing was blood. These receptors came from a woman aged 18-29 years with Graves' ophthalmopathy. The CDR3 runs from the conserved cysteine through the conserved F or W. The D gene is left open where the match is weak. A row's size may be missing; if present it is once, few, many or a size class.

size: many
J: TRBJ2-3
V: TRBV20-1
D: TRBD2
CDR3: CSAEPLAGGRRTQYF
DNA: TGCAGTGCGGAACCACTAGCGGGGGGGCGCAGAACGCAGTATTTT

size: many
J: TRBJ1-1
V: TRBV30
D: NA
CDR3: CAWSETLPTEAFF
DNA: TGTGCCTGGAGTGAGACATTGCCGACCGAAGCTTTCTTT

size: NA
J: TRBJ1-4
V: TRBV5-1
D: NA
CDR3: CASSLCSNEKLFF
DNA: TGCGCCAGCAGCTTGTGCAGTAACGAAAAACTGTTTTTT

size: NA
J: TRBJ2-4
V: TRBV10-3
D: NA
CDR3: CAISEALDEAKNIQYF
DNA: TGTGCCATCAGTGAGGCCCTGGACGAAGCCAAAAACATTCAGTACTTC

size: once
J: TRBJ2-3
V: TRBV20-1
D: TRBD2
CDR3: CSAPPEAGASTDTQYF
DNA: TGCAGTGCTCCCCCCGAAGCGGGGGCTTCCACAGATACGCAGTATTTT

size: NA
J: TRBJ2-5
V: TRBV6-1
D: NA
CDR3: CASGWRETEQETQYF
DNA: TGTGCCAGCGGATGGCGGGAAACGGAACAAGAGACCCAGTACTTC

size: many
J: TRBJ2-3
V: TRBV27
D: NA
CDR3: CASSSGPTTTDTQYF
DNA: TGTGCCAGCAGTTCCGGCCCTACGACCACAGATACGCAGTATTTT

size: many
J: TRBJ1-1
V: TRBV30
D: NA
CDR3: CACVQWHKMNTEAFF
DNA: TGTGCCTGCGTACAGTGGCATAAAATGAACACTGAAGCTTTCTTT

size: few
J: TRBJ2-7
V: TRBV4-1
D: TRBD2
CDR3: CASSPHLAGVYEQYF
DNA: TGCGCCAGCAGCCCTCACCTAGCGGGAGTGTATGAGCAGTACTTC

size: NA
J: TRBJ1-2
V: TRBV9
D: NA
CDR3: CASSVGGQGSGYTF
DNA: TGTGCCAGCAGCGTAGGGGGCCAGGGGAGTGGCTACACCTTC

size: many
J: TRBJ2-7
V: TRBV20-1
D: TRBD1
CDR3: CSADRVQYEQYF
DNA: TGCAGTGCAGACAGGGTACAGTACGAGCAGTACTTC

size: many
J: TRBJ2-1
V: TRBV2
D: TRBD2
CDR3: CATSGRGLGEQFF
DNA: TGTGCCACCAGCGGGAGGGGGCTCGGTGAGCAGTTCTTC